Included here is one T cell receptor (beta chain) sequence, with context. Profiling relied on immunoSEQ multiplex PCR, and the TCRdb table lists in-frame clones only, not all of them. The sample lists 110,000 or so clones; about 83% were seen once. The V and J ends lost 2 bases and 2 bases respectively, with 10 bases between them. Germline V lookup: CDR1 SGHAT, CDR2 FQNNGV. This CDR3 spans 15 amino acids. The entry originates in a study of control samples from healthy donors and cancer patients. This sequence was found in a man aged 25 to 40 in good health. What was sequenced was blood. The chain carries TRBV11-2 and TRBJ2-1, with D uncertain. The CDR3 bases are TGTGCCAGCAGCTTATTTCACGGCCCCTACAATGAGCAGTTCTTC. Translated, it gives CASSLFHGPYNEQFF.